The 10 T cell receptor beta chains given below trace back to one sample, sequenced in a study of cytomegalovirus exposure and HLA in healthy donors. The PCR was carried out with 60 Vbeta primers and 13 Jbeta primers. The data were produced by immunoSEQ multiplex PCR, yet TCRdb's version contains in-frame clones alone and is incomplete. The table lists over 65,000 clones. Sequences were obtained from PBMCs. Receptors were obtained from a woman between 25 and 40 years old in good health and CMV-seronegative.

J is TRBJ1-2 and V is TRBV14; D is ambiguous. V lost 0 bases, J lost 4 bases, and 9 bases lay in between. The germline V gene encodes CDR1 SGHDN and CDR2 FVKESK. This CDR3 has 14 amino acids. The CDR3 loop reads CASSQDTGGYGYTF. DNA of the CDR3: TGTGCCAGCAGCCAAGATACGGGAGGCTATGGCTACACCTTC.

The rearrangement joins TRBV6-5 to TRBJ1-4; 9 bases fit TRBD1. The germline V gene encodes CDR1 MNHEY and CDR2 SVGAGI. This CDR3 spans 16 amino acids. Trimming took 2 bases from V and 5 from J; bases not matched to a gene: 6. This CDR3 reads CASSYAKGTGNEKLFF. The CDR3 region has the DNA TGTGCCAGCAGTTACGCGAAGGGGACAGGGAATGAAAAACTGTTTTTT.

V is TRBV4-1 and J is TRBJ1-2; D not certain. V was clipped by 3 bases and J by 6 bases, with 23 bases between them. Germline V gene data show CDR1 as MGHRA and CDR2 as YSYEKL. This CDR3 is built from 17 residues. CDR3 region: CASSQKQFVDFGDGYTF. CDR3 in DNA: TGCGCCAGCAGCCAGAAACAGTTTGTTGACTTCGGGGATGGCTACACCTTC.

The chain combines TRBV6-1 with TRBJ2-7; D is unresolved. The V and J ends lost 6 bases and 3 bases respectively, with 6 bases between them. CDR3 length equals 11 residues. Looked up from germline, CDR1 is MNHNS and CDR2 is SASEGT. This CDR3 is CASSPHYEQYF. CDR3 DNA sequence: TGTGCCAGCAGCCCCCACTACGAGCAGTACTTC.

The chain combines TRBV27 with TRBJ2-2, with D uncertain. Germline values: CDR1 MNHEY, CDR2 SMNVEV (reference sequence). The V and J ends lost 2 bases and 1 base respectively, with 5 bases between them. This CDR3 region has 14 residues. The CDR3 is CASSLGQNTGELFF. Here the CDR3 DNA reads TGTGCCAGCAGTTTAGGCCAGAACACCGGGGAGCTGTTTTTT.

V and J are TRBV27 and TRBJ1-5, with 7 bases that match TRBD1. The germline CDR1 and CDR2 sequences are MNHEY and SMNVEV (reference sequence). V was clipped by 5 bases and J by 1 base; unmatched bases: 2. There are 14 residues in the CDR3. The CDR3 region has the DNA TGTGCCAGCAGTACAGGGGTAAGCAATCAGCCCCAGCATTTT. It codes for CASSTGVSNQPQHF.

V gene TRBV19 combines with J gene TRBJ1-5, with a possible D match to TRBD1 (5 bases). Germline loops: CDR1 LNHDA, CDR2 SQIVND (reference sequence). There are 16 residues in the CDR3. The V and J ends lost 1 base and 0 bases respectively, with 10 bases between them. The chain's CDR3 is CASSIGGGYSNQPQHF. Here the CDR3 DNA reads TGTGCCAGTAGTATAGGGGGGGGTTATAGCAATCAGCCCCAGCATTTT.

The chain links TRBV2 to TRBJ1-1; 7 positions agree with TRBD1. Germline lookup yields CDR1 SNHLY and CDR2 FYNNEI. The ends lost 4 bases at V and 6 bases at J; junction bases unmatched: 17. The CDR3 is 17 amino acids. The CDR3 DNA follows: TGTGCCAGCAGTGCCTTGACTCCGGGACAGCAATCTTCTGAAGCTTTCTTT. It encodes CASSALTPGQQSSEAFF.

The chain combines TRBV28 with TRBJ1-3, with D perhaps matching TRBD1 (5 bases). Looked up from germline, CDR1 is MDHEN and CDR2 is SYDVKM. Trimming removed 9 bases from V and 3 bases from J, with 15 bases in between. The length of the CDR3 is 14 residues. The DNA of the CDR3 is TGTGCCAGTCAGCAGGGTCGCAGTGGAAACACCATATATTTT. Protein: CASQQGRSGNTIYF.

CDR3 nucleotides: TGTGCCAGCAGCATCTCGCGCGGGACTAATGAAAAACTGTTTTTT. Its protein is CASSISRGTNEKLFF. The V and J genes are TRBV7-9 and TRBJ1-4, with unresolved D. CDR1 SEHNR and CDR2 FQNEAQ come from the germline V gene (reference sequence). There are 15 residues in the CDR3. Trimming took 5 bases from V and 2 from J, leaving 12 bases between them.